This record concerns one TCR beta chain sequence. Its antigen has not been determined. Library method: the immunoSEQ multiplex PCR assay. A mixture of 60 forward primers for TCR Vbeta segments and 13 reverse primers for TCR Jbeta segments was used in the multiplex PCR. Amplification of the CDR3 region of rearranged TCR beta genes was performed with a multiplex PCR assay on genomic DNA. Amplified TCR beta libraries were sequenced as 87-base-pair reads on the Illumina HiSeq System. For the original study's pipeline: A later analysis tallied tens of millions of unique TCR beta chains across the approximately 670 repertoires, and approximately 11 million of those chains were shared by two or more donors. To remove PCR and sequencing errors, raw reads were error-corrected and collapsed into unique sequences using a nearest-neighbor algorithm that merged closely related sequences. V, D and J gene segments were assigned by aligning CDR3 sequences to IMGT reference sequences. For a sequence to be retained, a match of at least six nucleotides was required to both a V gene segment and a J gene segment. Rearrangements were called productive when the CDR3 lacked stop codons and stayed in frame with V and J; all others were non-productive. Following IMGT convention, CDR3 was defined as the stretch from the second conserved V-encoded cysteine to the conserved J-encoded phenylalanine. The earlier analysis of roughly 590 of the donors excluded sequences that lacked an unambiguous match to a single V gene segment. In an earlier analysis of 587 of the donors, V segments were called functional above 56.7% productive rearrangements and were called segregating when the between-donor standard deviation exceeded 5%. A statistical classification framework was developed to diagnose cytomegalovirus status using the catalog of TCR beta chain sequences. V and J gene assignment, in a later analysis, came from comparing TCR nucleotide sequences with IMGT/GENE-DB human TR gene sequences. Using the TCRdist pipeline, a later analysis assigned CDR3 sequences along with most-parsimonious VDJ recombination scenarios. A later analysis defined each TCR beta chain by its CDR3 amino acid sequence plus V-gene family, and excluded reads lacking a unique V-gene family. As a way to deal with suspected cross-contamination and a sequencing artifact, a later analysis dropped roughly 620 nucleotide sequences that were highly shared and had low generation probability. In a later analysis, a clonal expansion index was calculated for each public chain from normalized within-repertoire ranks of inferred template counts. In a later analysis, generation probabilities were computed using a VDJ recombination model fitted to out-of-frame rearrangements, and the results were checked against IGoR. Hypergeometric tests were used in a later analysis to score TCR-TCR, TCR-HLA and TCR-CMV co-occurrence, with a repertoire-size bias correction applied to the TCR pairs. In a later analysis, false discovery rates were estimated by permuting HLA or CMV assignments 20 times. In a later analysis, co-occurring TCRs were grouped using DBSCAN, with TCRdist sequence similarity added in when clustering inside HLA-allele-positive subsets. For co-occurrence clustering, repertoires with fewer than 30,000 or more than 120,000 public chains were excluded, along with roughly 5 repertoires with anomalous nucleotide sharing. TCRdb obtained this table from immuneACCESS and retained in-frame rearrangements with V and J assigned. These tables miss some clones; where compared with another copy, unresolved V genes account for less than half of the shortfall, and the remainder is unexplained. V and J calls and clone size are given by that table; D and trimming were obtained from the DNA. The table for this sample lists 150,000 or so clones. Together, the top ten hold around 2.2% of the sample.

This sample was taken from a study of cytomegalovirus exposure and HLA in healthy donors (dated by TCRdb to about 2017). Notes on the research overall: According to an earlier analysis of 587 of the donors, roughly 180 million T cells yielded 117 million unique TCR beta sequences and around 300 Gb of sequence data. Rather than using new phenotypic data, the later analysis identified candidate immune exposures from TCR beta sequences and from how often those sequences occurred across donors. The aim of the study was to test whether cataloging public T cell receptors could identify signatures of past pathogen exposure. In a later analysis, previously published TCR beta repertoires from 550 to 750 donors were re-analyzed and high-resolution HLA genotyping was added so that TCR occurrence patterns could be studied. Every discovery cohort repertoire had been produced on one sequencing platform. The study used immunosequencing to profile the T cell repertoires of approximately 690 subjects and linked those repertoires to cytomegalovirus serostatus. Among about 400 genotyped donors of the cohort, an average of about 220,000 unique TCR beta nucleotide sequences was sequenced per donor, of which about 20% were non-productive. In addition to the first cohort of hundreds of subjects, a separate validation cohort of approximately 110 different subjects was used. In a later genetic analysis, genome-wide SNP genotypes for about 55% of the roughly 700 donors were used, and that subset was treated as a discovery cohort. Of the roughly 400 genotyped donors, 70% to 90% were placed in the genetic ancestry cluster associated with self-reported Caucasian donors. Roughly 5 DR-DQ haplotypes were handled as single units for association and clustering because linkage in the cohort was strong. To predict cytomegalovirus infection status, the study combined high-throughput TCR immunosequencing, statistical association of individual TCRs with disease status, and machine learning. The number of donors typed differed by locus, with about 629-640 for A, B, C, DRB1 and DQB1, approximately 500 for DQA1, 600 to 610 for DPA1, and under 490 for DPB1. To decide whether each TCR beta V gene segment behaved as functional or pseudogenic, an earlier analysis of 587 of the donors relied on high-throughput TCR beta sequencing. Donor age, sex, ethnicity and CMV serostatus were collected together with the repertoire data. Class I and class II HLA loci were covered by the typing at four-digit resolution. About 300 gigabases of sequencing data and around 88 million unique TCR sequences made up an early release that covered some 640 HLA-typed donors.

Its CDR3 holds 14 amino acids, cysteine through phenylalanine. The only DNA kept is the CDR3, 42 bases in frame from the first base. According to the germline V gene (reference sequence), CDR1 reads LNHDA and CDR2 reads SQIVND. V lost 4 bases and J lost 2 bases, and the count of bases not matched to a germline gene is 3. The cohort was made up of 666 healthy bone marrow donors. At the time of sampling, every cohort member was nominally healthy, though immune exposures that went unrecorded were likely present. The donor was CMV seronegative and belonged to the group of 352 seronegative cohort members. A peripheral blood sample was provided by each donor, and peripheral blood mononuclear cells were used for TCR beta sequencing. Genomic DNA was extracted from the blood cell samples with the Qiagen DNeasy Blood Extraction Kit. Study-wide conclusions, independent of this receptor: Correlated functional status among segregating V segments might be attributable to linkage disequilibrium, but an unknown experimental factor could not be ruled out. In an earlier analysis of about 540 of the donors, most TCR beta V segments were observed in productive rearrangements about 87% or about 30% of the time, broadly matching IMGT annotations. A later genetic analysis associated a missense DCLRE1C variant with V-gene and J-gene trimming of TCR beta chains, and an independent cohort replicated the association. The cohort was sequenced for TCR beta chains only, and without alpha or paired-chain data the features that could be detected were limited. Because some donors lacked HLA typing at each locus, the association tests relied only on the typed subset. Sequencing depth was assumed to be roughly uniform across donors in the presence/absence analyses, though that assumption may not hold. In a later analysis, HLA-associated TCR beta chains were found to be more clonally expanded and to have lower generation probabilities than equally common non-associated chains. The study listed 170 or so TCR beta chains as associated with cytomegalovirus. Several of the top co-occurrence clusters appeared to be linked to parvovirus B19, influenza, CMV and Epstein-Barr virus, according to a later analysis. A group of highly shared sequence variants was considered likely to be a technical artifact of the sequencing pipeline. The authors suggested that the approach could potentially be generalized to other disease states and immunological phenotypes. Most CMV-associated TCR beta chains appeared to be HLA-restricted in a later analysis, and the HLA associations seemed to be driven largely by CMV exposure. According to a later analysis, TCR association rates differed among HLA loci, with DRB1 alleles showing the most associated TCRs and HLA-C alleles showing the fewest. A later analysis associated about 17,000 TCR beta sequences with specific HLA alleles at a false discovery rate of 0.05. Most TCR sequences were observed very rarely across donors, whereas some public TCRs were present in many individuals. Three of the identified cytomegalovirus-associated TCR beta chains were confirmed in vitro to be specific for cytomegalovirus antigens. In both the original and validation cohorts, the classifier was reported to diagnose cytomegalovirus status with high specificity and sensitivity. Because the 87-base-pair reads could not distinguish some IMGT-functional V segments, including TRBV6-2 and TRBV6-3, those segments were excluded. A further reported finding was that TCR beta sequences accurately predicted the HLA-A and HLA-B alleles for most subjects in the first cohort. Compared with the roughly 720-donor mean, donors in an Asian-associated ancestry cluster had fewer N-insertions in productive TCRs, according to a later genetic analysis. Approximately 16 rarely observed V segments, including chromosome 9 orphons, were excluded from the earlier analysis of about 600 of the donors because counts were too low. Immune exposure information for the cohort was limited to CMV serostatus. When HLA alleles, especially DR and DQ, strongly co-occurred, TCR associations were difficult to assign to individual alleles.

This TCR was recovered from a woman younger than 30 in good health and CMV-seronegative. The sample taken for sequencing was PBMCs. The chain uses TRBV19 and TRBJ2-3, with TRBD2 matching 7 junction bases. For the CDR3, the sequence is CASSTSGNTDTQYF. In nucleotides, the sequence is TGTGCCAGTAGTACTAGCGGTAACACAGATACGCAGTATTTT.